This T cell receptor (beta chain) emerged from a study of cytomegalovirus exposure and HLA in healthy donors. PCR was performed using 60 Vbeta and 13 Jbeta primers. TCRdb's table, derived via immunoSEQ multiplex PCR, lists solely in-frame clones and lacks some. The table lists roughly 160,000 clones, roughly two thirds of them singletons. Only a few counts were recorded for this clone. This CDR3 comprises 13 residues. Trimming stripped 6 bases from V and 6 bases from J, with 14 bases between. Germline V CDR1 and CDR2: SEHNR, FQNEAQ (reference sequence). This receptor was identified in a woman aged 25-40 years in good health and CMV-seronegative. V usage is TRBV7-9 and J usage is TRBJ1-1; D might be TRBD1 (5 bases). Sequencing used PBMCs. The CDR3 DNA sequence: TGTGCCAGCAGGAGTACAGGTGAGGCTGAAGCTTTCTTT. Its protein is CASRSTGEAEAFF. The whole variable domain, filled in from reference TRBV7-9 and TRBJ1-1, reads DTGVSQNPRHKITKRGQNVTFRCDPISEHNRLYWYRQTLGQGPEFLTYFQNEAQLEKSRLLSDRFSAERPKGSFSTLEIQRTEQGDSAMYLCASRSTGEAEAFFGQGTRLTVV.